These 5 T cell receptor beta chains were sequenced from one sample in a study of OX40 agonist ivuxolimab in advanced cancers. Sequencing was performed with immunoSEQ multiplex PCR; in TCRdb, only in-frame clones are kept and a portion is missing. The sample includes 43,000 or so clones, around 87% of them seen just once. The sample here was CD4+ or CD8+ T cells sorted from blood, taken in a trial of the OX40 agonist ivuxolimab. These receptors were obtained from an adult with an advanced solid tumor such as melanoma, head and neck, liver or kidney cancer.

The chain employs TRBV15 and TRBJ2-4; D might be TRBD1 (6 bases). Trimming pared 3 bases from V and 1 base from J, leaving 7 bases between. The CDR3 is made up of 14 amino acids. Germline loops: CDR1 LNHNV, CDR2 YYDKDF (reference sequence). DNA of the CDR3: TGTGCCACCAGCAGGGGGGCGGCCAAAAACATTCAGTACTTC. It translates to CATSRGAAKNIQYF.

The chain has TRBV9 and TRBJ2-2; 7 positions match TRBD1. CDR3 length: 13 residues. Losses at the gene ends were 4 bases for V and 7 bases for J; bases not matched to a gene: 4. Looked up from germline, CDR1 is SGDLS and CDR2 is YYNGEE. This chain's CDR3 is CASSRGQGGELFF. The CDR3 nucleotides read TGTGCCAGCAGCAGGGGGCAGGGCGGGGAGCTGTTTTTT. Based on the CDR3 plus reference TRBV9 and TRBJ2-2, the full variable domain is DSGVTQTPKHLITATGQRVTLRCSPRSGDLSVYWYQQSLDQGLQFLIQYYNGEERAKGNILERFSAQQFPDLHSELNLSSLELGDSALYFCASSRGQGGELFFGEGSRLTVL.

This clone occurred a few times. The V gene is TRBV5-6, the J gene TRBJ2-3; the match to TRBD2 covers 11 bases. The CDR3 contains 16 residues. Germline V gene data show CDR1 as SGHDT and CDR2 as YYEEEE. V shed 5 bases, J shed 1 base, and the junction held 6 bases outside the gene matches. Here the CDR3 DNA reads TGTGCCAGCAGTAGGACTAGCGGGTCCGGCACAGATACGCAGTATTTT. It is translated as CASSRTSGSGTDTQYF.

This chain connects TRBV28 to TRBJ1-2, with 9 bases fitting TRBD1. The CDR3 runs 14 residues. V shed 4 bases and J 8 bases; nucleotides not matched to a gene: 8. CDR1 MDHEN and CDR2 SYDVKM come from the germline V gene. In nucleotides, the CDR3 is TGTGCCAGCAGTTCGGGACAGGGTAGGGGAGGCTACACCTTC. It translates to CASSSGQGRGGYTF.

The chain joins TRBV5-5 to TRBJ2-2, with D possibly being TRBD1 (5 bases). The V and J ends lost 2 bases and 2 bases respectively, with 7 bases between them. The CDR3 totals 14 residues. Per the germline V gene, CDR1 is SGHKS and CDR2 is YYEKEE (reference sequence). The CDR3 nucleotides are TGTGCCAGCAGCTTAGGGGTTAACACCGGGGAGCTGTTTTTT. Translated, it gives CASSLGVNTGELFF. The full variable domain, in which reference TRBV5-5 and TRBJ2-2 provide the parts outside the CDR3, is DAGVTQSPTHLIKTRGQQVTLRCSPISGHKSVSWYQQVLGQGPQFIFQYYEKEERGRGNFPDRFSARQFPNYSSELNVNALLLGDSALYLCASSLGVNTGELFFGEGSRLTVL.